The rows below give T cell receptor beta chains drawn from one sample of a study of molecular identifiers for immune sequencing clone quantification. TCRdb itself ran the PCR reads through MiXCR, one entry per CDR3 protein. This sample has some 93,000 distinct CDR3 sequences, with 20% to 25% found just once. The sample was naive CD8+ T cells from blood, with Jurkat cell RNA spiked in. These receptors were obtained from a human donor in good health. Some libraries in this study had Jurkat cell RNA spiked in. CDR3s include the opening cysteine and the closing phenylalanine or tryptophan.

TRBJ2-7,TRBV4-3,CASSQDARTSGRVEQYF
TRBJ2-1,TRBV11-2,CASSFVRDEQFF
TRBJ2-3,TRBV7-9,CASSLVVTSTDTQYF
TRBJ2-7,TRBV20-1,CSASPGLAGGVPYEQYF
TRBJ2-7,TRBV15,CATSRVGTGDEQYF
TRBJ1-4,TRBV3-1,CASSPGTGDEKLLF
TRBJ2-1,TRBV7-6,CASSLTRGSYNGQFF
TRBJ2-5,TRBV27,CASGGYRDRQETQYF
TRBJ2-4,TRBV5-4,CASSLMPPDTDIQYF
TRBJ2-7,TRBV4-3,CASSQDVTGQREQYF
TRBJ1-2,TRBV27,CASKLRLDYGYTF
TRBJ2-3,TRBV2,CASSAEGWGTDTQYF
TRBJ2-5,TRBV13,CASSLRSGQETQYF
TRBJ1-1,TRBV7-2,CASSRGGHTEAFF
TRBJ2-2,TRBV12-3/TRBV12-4,CASSFGTSGPGELFF
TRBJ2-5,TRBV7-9,CASSFKGGRPQETQYF
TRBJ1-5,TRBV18,CASSPPGGGNQPQHF
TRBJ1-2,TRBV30,CAWSDVVNYGYTF
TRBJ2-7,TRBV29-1,CSVDARDSDYEQYF
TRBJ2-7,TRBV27,CASSLWQGFGEQYF
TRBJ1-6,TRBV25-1,CVNSEWNSPLHF
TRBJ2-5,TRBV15,CATSRDLTGASHQETQYF
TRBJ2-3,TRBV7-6,CASGAGGSDTQYF
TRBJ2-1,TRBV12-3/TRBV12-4,CASSSSGRGSYNEQFF
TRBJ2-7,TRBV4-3,CASSQGLAGGSYEQYF
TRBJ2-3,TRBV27,CASSYLTGADTQYF
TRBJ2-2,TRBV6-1,CASSEMRAGELFF
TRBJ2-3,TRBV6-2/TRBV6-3,CASSYLYSTDTQCF
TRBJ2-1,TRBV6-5,CASSSPLTSGGINEQFF
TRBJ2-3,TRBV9,CASSVTDRGTDTQYF
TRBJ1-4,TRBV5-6,CASSPTRGSTNEKLFF